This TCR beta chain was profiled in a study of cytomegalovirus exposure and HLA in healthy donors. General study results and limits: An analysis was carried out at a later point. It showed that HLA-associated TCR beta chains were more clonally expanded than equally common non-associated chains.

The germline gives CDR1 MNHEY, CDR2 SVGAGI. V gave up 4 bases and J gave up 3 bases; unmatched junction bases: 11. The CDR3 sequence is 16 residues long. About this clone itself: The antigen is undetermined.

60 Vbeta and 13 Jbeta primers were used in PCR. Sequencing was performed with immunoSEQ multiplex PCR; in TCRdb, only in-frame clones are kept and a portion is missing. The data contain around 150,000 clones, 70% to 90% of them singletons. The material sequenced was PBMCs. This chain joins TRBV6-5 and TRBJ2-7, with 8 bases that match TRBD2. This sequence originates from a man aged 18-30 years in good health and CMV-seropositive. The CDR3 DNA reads TGTGCCAGCAGTTCCAGGCTCGGGACTAGTTTCTACGAGCAGTACTTC. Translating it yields CASSSRLGTSFYEQYF.